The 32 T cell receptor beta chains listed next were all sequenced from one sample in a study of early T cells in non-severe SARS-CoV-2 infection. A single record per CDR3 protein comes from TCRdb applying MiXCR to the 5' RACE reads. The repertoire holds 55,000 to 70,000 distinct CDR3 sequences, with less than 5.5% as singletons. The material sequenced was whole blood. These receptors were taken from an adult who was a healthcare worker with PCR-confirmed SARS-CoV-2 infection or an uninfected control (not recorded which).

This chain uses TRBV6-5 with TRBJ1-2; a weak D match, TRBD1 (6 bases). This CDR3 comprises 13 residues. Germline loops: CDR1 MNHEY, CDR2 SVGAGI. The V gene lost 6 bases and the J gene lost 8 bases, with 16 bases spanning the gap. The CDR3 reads CASSYGQRNGYTF. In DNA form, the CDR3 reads TGTGCCAGCAGCTATGGACAGAGAAACGGCTACACCTTC.

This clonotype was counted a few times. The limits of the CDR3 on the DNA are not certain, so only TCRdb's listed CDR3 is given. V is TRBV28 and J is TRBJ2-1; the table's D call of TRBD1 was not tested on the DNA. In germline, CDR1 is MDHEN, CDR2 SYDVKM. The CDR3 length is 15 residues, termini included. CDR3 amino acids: CASSTSFPQWNEQFF.

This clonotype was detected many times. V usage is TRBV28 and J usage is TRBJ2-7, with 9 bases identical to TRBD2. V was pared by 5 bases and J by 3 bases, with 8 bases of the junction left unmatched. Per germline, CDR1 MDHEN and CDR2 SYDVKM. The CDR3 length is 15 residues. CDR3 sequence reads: CASSPTSGLFYEQYF. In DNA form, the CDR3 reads TGTGCCAGCAGTCCGACTAGCGGTCTCTTCTACGAGCAGTACTTC.

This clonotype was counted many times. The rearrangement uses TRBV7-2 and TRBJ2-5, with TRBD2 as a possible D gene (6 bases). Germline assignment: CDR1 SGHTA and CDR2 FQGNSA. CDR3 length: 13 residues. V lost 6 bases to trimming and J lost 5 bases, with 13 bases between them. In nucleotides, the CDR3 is TGTGCCAGCAGTCCGGACTACTGGGAGACCCAGTACTTC. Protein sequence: CASSPDYWETQYF.

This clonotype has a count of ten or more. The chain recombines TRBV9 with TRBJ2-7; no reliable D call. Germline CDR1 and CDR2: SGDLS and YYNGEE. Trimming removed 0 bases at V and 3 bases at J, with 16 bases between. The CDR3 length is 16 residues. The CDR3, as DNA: TGTGCCAGCAGCGTAGATTCGGCACAATCACTCTACGAGCAGTACTTC. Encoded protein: CASSVDSAQSLYEQYF.

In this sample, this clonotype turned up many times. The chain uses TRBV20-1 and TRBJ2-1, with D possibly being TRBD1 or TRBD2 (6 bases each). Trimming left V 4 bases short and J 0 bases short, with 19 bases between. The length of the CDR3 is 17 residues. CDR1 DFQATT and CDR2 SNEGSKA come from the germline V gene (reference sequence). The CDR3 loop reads CSAKRWGASSSYNEQFF. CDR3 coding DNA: TGCAGTGCTAAGAGATGGGGGGCTTCCAGCTCCTACAATGAGCAGTTCTTC.

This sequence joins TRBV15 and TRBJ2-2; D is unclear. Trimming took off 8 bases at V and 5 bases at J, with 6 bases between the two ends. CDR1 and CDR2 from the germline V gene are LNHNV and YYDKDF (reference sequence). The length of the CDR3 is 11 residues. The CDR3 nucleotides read TGTGCCACCTCAGTGACCGGGGAGCTGTTTTTT. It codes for CATSVTGELFF. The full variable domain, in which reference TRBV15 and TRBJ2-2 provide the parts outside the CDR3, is DAMVIQNPRYQVTQFGKPVTLSCSQTLNHNVMYWYQQKSSQAPKLLFHYYDKDFNNEADTPDNFQSRRPNTSFCFLDIRSPGLGDTAMYLCATSVTGELFFGEGSRLTVL.

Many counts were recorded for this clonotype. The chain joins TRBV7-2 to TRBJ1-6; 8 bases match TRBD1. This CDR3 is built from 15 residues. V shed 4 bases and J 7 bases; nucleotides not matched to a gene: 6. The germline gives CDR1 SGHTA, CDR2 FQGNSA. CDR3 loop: CASSSGGAGNSPLHF. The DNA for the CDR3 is TGTGCCAGCAGCTCAGGGGGCGCGGGCAATTCACCCCTCCACTTT.

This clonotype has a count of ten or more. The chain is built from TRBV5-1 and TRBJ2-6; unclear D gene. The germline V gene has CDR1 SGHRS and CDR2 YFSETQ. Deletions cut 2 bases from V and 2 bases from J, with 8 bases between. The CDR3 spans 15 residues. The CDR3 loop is CASSFSGTGANVLTF. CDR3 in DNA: TGCGCCAGCAGCTTTAGTGGGACTGGGGCCAACGTCCTGACTTTC.

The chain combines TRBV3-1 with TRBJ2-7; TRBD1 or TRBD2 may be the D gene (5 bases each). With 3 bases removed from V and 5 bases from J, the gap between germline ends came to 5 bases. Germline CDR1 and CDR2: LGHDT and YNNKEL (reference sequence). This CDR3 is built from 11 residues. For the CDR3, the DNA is TGTGCCAGCAGCCAGGGGGACGAGCAGTACTTC. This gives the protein CASSQGDEQYF.

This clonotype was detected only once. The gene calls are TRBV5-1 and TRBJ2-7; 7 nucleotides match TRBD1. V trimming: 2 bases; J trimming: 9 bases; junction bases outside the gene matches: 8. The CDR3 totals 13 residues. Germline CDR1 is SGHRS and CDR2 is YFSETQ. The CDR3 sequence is CASSLVTGAGQYF. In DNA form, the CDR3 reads TGCGCCAGCAGCTTAGTTACAGGGGCCGGGCAGTACTTC.

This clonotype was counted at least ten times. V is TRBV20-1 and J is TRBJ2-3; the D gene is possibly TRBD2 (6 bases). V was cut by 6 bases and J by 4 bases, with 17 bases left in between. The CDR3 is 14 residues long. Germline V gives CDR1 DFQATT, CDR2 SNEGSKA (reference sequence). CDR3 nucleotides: TGCAGTGCACCCCAGGGCGGGAACGCAGATACGCAGTATTTT. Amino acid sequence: CSAPQGGNADTQYF.

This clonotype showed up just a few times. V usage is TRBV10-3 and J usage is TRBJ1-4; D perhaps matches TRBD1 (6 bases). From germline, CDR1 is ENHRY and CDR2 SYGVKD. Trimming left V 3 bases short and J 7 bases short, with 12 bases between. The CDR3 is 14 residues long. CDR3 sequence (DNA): TGTGCCATCAGTGAAAAACAGGGCGGTGAAAAACTGTTTTTT. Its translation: CAISEKQGGEKLFF.

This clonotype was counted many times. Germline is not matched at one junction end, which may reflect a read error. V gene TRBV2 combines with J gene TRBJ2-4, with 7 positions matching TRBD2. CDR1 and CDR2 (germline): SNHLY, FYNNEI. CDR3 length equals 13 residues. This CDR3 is CASTATGGGIQYF. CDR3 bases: TGTGCAAGCACGGCGACGGGAGGAGGCATTCAGTACTTC.

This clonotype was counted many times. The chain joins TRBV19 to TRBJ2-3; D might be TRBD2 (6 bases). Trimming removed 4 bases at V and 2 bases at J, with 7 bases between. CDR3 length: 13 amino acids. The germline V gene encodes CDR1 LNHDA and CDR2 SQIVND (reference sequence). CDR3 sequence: CASSSGVTDTQYF. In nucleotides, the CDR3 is TGTGCCAGTAGTAGCGGGGTCACAGATACGCAGTATTTT.

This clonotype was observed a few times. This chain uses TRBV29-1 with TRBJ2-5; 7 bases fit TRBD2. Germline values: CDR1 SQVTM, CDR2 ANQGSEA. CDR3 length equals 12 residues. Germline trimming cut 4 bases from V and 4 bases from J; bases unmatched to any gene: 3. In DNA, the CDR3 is TGCAGCGTTGCATCTAGCGGAGAGACCCAGTACTTC. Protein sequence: CSVASSGETQYF.

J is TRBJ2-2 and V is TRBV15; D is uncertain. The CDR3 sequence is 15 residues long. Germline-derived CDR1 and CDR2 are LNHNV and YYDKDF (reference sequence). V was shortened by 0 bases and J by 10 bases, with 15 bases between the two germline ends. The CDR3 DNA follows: TGTGCCACCAGCAGAGATCTAGGATCTGGGGAGGAGCTGTTTTTT. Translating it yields CATSRDLGSGEELFF.

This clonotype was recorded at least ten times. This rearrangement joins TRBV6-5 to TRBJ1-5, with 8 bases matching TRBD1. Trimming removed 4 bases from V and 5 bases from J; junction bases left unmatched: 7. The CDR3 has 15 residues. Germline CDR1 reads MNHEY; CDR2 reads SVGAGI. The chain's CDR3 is CASSLGQGRDQPQHF. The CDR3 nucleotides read TGTGCCAGCAGTTTAGGACAGGGACGGGATCAGCCCCAGCATTTT.

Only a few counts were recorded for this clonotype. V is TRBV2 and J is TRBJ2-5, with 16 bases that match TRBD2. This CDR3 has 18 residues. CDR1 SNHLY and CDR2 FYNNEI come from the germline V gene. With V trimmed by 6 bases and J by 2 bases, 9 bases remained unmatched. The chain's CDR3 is CASSGTSGGAMTQETQYF. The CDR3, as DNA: TGTGCCAGCAGCGGGACTAGCGGGGGGGCCATGACACAAGAGACCCAGTACTTC.

The CDR3 protein is CASSRPAYPHEQYF. In DNA form, the CDR3 reads TGTGCCAGCAGTCGGCCGGCCTACCCCCACGAGCAGTACTTC. The V and J genes are TRBV28 and TRBJ2-7; D gene ambiguous. This CDR3 has 14 residues. Germline V gene lookup returns CDR1 MDHEN and CDR2 SYDVKM. V was trimmed by 5 bases and J by 5 bases, leaving 16 bases between them.

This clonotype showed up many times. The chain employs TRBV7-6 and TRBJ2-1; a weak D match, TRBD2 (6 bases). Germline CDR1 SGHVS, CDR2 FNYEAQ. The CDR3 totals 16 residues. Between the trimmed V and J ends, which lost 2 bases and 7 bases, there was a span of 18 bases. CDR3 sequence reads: CASSLRRASTPNEQFF. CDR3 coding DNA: TGTGCCAGCAGCTTAAGGAGGGCCTCCACGCCAAATGAGCAGTTCTTC.

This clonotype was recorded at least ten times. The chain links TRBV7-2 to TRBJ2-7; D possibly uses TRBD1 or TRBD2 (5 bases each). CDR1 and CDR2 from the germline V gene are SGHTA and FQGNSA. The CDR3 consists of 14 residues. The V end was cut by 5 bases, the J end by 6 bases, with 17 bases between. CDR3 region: CASSPRDFRGEQYF. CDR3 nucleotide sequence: TGTGCCAGCAGCCCCCGGGATTTTAGGGGCGAGCAGTACTTC.

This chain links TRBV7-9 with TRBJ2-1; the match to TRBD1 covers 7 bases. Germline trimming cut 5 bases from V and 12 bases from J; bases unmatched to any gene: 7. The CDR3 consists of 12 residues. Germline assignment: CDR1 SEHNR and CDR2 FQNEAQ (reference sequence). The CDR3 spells CASSVYRDRQFF. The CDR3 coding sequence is TGTGCCAGCAGCGTGTACCGGGACAGGCAGTTCTTC.

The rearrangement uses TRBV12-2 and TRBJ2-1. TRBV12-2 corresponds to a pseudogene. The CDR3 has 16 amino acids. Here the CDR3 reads CASRFRDRGSYNEQFF. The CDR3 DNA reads TGTGCAAGTCGCTTTCGAGACAGGGGCTCCTACAATGAGCAGTTCTTC.

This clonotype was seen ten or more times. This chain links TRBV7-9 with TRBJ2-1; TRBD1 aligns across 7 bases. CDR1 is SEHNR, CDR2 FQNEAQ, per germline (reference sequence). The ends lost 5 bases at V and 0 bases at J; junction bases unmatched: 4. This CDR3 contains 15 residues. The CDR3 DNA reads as TGTGCCAGCAGCGCGACAGGGAGCTCCTACAATGAGCAGTTCTTC. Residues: CASSATGSSYNEQFF.

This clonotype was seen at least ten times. CDR3 protein: CASSGQAYSGANVLTF. CDR3 sequence (DNA): TGCGCCAGCTCCGGACAGGCTTACTCTGGGGCCAACGTCCTGACTTTC. This chain links TRBV5-1 with TRBJ2-6; 7 bases match TRBD1. The CDR3 totals 16 residues. Trimming took 7 bases from V and 0 from J; bases not matched to a gene: 7. CDR1 and CDR2 (germline): SGHRS, YFSETQ.

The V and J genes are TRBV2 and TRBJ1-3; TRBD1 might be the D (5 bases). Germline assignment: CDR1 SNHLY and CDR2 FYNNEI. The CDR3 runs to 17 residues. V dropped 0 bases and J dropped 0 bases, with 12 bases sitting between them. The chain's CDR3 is CASSEAAGPISGNTIYF. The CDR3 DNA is TGTGCCAGCAGTGAAGCGGCGGGACCGATCTCTGGAAACACCATATATTTT.

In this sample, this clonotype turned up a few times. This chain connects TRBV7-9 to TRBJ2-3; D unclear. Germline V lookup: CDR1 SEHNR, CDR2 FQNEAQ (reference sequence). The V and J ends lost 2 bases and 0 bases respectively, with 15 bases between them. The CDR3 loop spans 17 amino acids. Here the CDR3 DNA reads TGTGCCAGCAGCTTATTTGGGCTAGAGGTGAGCACAGATACGCAGTATTTT. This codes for CASSLFGLEVSTDTQYF.

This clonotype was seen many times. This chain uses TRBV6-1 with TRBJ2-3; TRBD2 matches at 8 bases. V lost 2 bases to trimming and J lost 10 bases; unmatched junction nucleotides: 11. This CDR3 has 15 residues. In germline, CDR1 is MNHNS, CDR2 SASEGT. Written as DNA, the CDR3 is TGTGCCAGCAGTGAATTAGCGGGGAGGGCCTCCTCGCAGTATTTT. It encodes CASSELAGRASSQYF.

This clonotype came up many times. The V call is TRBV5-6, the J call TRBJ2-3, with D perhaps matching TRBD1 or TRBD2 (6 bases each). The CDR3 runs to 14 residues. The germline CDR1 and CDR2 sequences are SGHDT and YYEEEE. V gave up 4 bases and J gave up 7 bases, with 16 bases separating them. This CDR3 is CASSPGWGANTQYF. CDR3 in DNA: TGTGCCAGCAGCCCAGGATGGGGGGCCAATACGCAGTATTTT. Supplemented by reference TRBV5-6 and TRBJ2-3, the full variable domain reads DAGVTQSPTHLIKTRGQQVTLRCSPKSGHDTVSWYQQALGQGPQFIFQYYEEEERQRGNFPDRFSGHQFPNYSSELNVNALLLGDSALYLCASSPGWGANTQYFGPGTRLTVL.

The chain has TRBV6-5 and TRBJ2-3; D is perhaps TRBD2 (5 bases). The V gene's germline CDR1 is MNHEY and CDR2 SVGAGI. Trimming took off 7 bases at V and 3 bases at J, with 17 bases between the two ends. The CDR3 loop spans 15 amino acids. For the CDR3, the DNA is TGTGCCAGCACCCCTCGGGGTCTCTCGACAGATACGCAGTATTTT. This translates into CASTPRGLSTDTQYF.

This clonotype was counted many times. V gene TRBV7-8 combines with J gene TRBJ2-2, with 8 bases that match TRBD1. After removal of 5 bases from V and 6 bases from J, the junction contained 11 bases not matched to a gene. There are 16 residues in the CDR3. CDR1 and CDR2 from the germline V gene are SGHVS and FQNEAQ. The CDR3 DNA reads TGTGCCAGCAGCCCGACAGGGGCGGTAGCCGCCGGGGAGCTGTTTTTT. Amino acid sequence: CASSPTGAVAAGELFF.